This TCR beta chain was obtained from a study of blood T cell repertoires in COVID-19. Symptom resolution, clearance, or two negative PCRs marked donors in Cohort 3 as recovered. In the authors' methods: Researchers report that nucleated cell counts were estimated from reference gene primer amplification. Clones were read by immunoSEQ multiplex PCR, and TCRdb kept only the in-frame ones, dropping some. From that table come the V and J calls and clone size; the DNA was used to work out D and trimming. This table has over 250,000 clones, roughly 90% appearing once. The CDR3 length is 13 residues. V trimming: 6 bases; J trimming: 3 bases; junction bases outside the gene matches: 5. CDR1 is MGHDK, CDR2 SYGVNS, per germline.

V and J are TRBV25-1 and TRBJ2-7; 7 nucleotides agree with TRBD2. Sequenced input: PBMCs or T cells enriched from blood (not recorded which). The clonotype originates from a man in his 60s who had recovered from COVID-19. The DNA of the CDR3 is TGTGCCAGCAGGGAAGGCGGGAGCTACGAGCAGTACTTC. This sequence encodes CASREGGSYEQYF.